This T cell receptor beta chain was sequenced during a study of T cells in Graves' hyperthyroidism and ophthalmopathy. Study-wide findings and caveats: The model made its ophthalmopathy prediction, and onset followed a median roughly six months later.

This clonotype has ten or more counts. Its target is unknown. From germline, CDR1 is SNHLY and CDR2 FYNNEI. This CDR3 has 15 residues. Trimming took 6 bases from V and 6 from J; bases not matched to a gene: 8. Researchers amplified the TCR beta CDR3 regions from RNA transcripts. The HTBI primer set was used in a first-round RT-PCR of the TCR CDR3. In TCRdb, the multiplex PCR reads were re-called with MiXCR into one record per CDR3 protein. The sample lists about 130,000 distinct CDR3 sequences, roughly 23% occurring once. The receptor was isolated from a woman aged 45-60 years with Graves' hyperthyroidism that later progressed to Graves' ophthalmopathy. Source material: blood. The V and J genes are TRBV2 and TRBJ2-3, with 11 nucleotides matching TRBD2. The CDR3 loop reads CASSPRLAGSDTQYF. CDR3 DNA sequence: TGTGCCAGCAGCCCTCGACTAGCGGGATCCGATACGCAGTATTTT. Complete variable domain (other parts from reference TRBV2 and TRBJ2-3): EPEVTQTPSHQVTQMGQEVILRCVPISNHLYFYWYRQILGQKVEFLVSFYNNEISEKSEIFDDQFSVERPDGSNFTLKIRSTKLEDSAMYFCASSPRLAGSDTQYFGPGTRLTVL.